This is a list of T cell receptor beta chains from one sample in a study of blood T cell repertoires in COVID-19. Profiling relied on immunoSEQ multiplex PCR, and the TCRdb table lists in-frame clones only, not all of them. Among about 81,000 clones listed, 90% to 95% were seen once. Material: peripheral blood. All receptors derive from a woman aged 45-65 years in a cohort sampled during active COVID-19. CDR3s include the opening cysteine and the closing phenylalanine or tryptophan.

V | CDR3
TRBV4-1 | CASSQLGGETQYF
TRBV20-1 | CSASLSSGFQETQYF
TRBV3-1/TRBV3-2 | CASSQDTAGQGGETQYF
TRBV3-1/TRBV3-2 | CASSHRTGAYEQYF
TRBV5-1 | CASSEDTYEQYF
TRBV19 | CASSLRSNTGELFF
TRBV4-1 | CASSSRGRGSEQYF
TRBV6-5 | CASTSGGETQYF
TRBV6-6 | CASSHKRQGYNSPLHF
TRBV2 | CASSAQDSVNEQFF
TRBV3-1/TRBV3-2 | CASSHGVYGNTIYF
TRBV5-4 | CASSLNRDEQFF
TRBV4-1 | CASSQGGWERAKNIQYF
TRBV28 | CASSSSTGGGTDTQYF
TRBV6-6 | CASSLGGGANVLTF
TRBV18 | CASSPGTDRYEQYF
TRBV2 | CASRALPGSGAFF
TRBV9 | CASTLRDSSYNEQFF
TRBV5-1 | CASSPGTSGGDTQYF
TRBV7-8 | CASSSRGRASYTEAFF
TRBV5-1 | CASSLMAADTGELFF
TRBV28 | CASSPAVGNTIYF
TRBV7-9 | CASSSTEANIQYF
TRBV6-5 | CASRPTGPGNQPQHF
TRBV11-3 | CASSPLGGTYEQYF
TRBV3-1/TRBV3-2 | CASSQGLAGIGKTQYF
TRBV2 | CASTRGQTSYEQYF
TRBV28 | CASSLYTSGPTIYF
TRBV7-9 | CATRLGTELTGELFF
TRBV6-4 | CANSRAGELFF
TRBV25-1 | CASSLLDLQETQYF
TRBV28 | CASSLGRWGTLAKNIQYF
TRBV3-1/TRBV3-2 | CAVGTSGTWLAKNIQYF
TRBV7-3 | CASSLTSGGYNEQFF
TRBV9 | CASSVGGQGAGETQYF
TRBV6-5 | CASSYSGEGGNTIYF
TRBV6-2/TRBV6-3 | CASSYGQITDTQYF
TRBV11-2 | CASSQDGGDTEAFF
TRBV5-1 | CASSNDDRGQFF
TRBV4-1 | CASSQQQWDRGSGVWGNTIYF
TRBV6-1 | CASSDDRTDTQYF
TRBV11-2 | CASSLYRGLGEQYF
TRBV11-2 | CASSRQPYNEQFF
TRBV6-1 | CASSVGQASLSGNTIYF
TRBV19 | CASRLSGETEAFF
TRBV12-5 | CASGLAGSGGTQYF
TRBV24-1 | CATSDPGTGLDNEQFF
TRBV7-9 | CASSLSGRGDIQYF